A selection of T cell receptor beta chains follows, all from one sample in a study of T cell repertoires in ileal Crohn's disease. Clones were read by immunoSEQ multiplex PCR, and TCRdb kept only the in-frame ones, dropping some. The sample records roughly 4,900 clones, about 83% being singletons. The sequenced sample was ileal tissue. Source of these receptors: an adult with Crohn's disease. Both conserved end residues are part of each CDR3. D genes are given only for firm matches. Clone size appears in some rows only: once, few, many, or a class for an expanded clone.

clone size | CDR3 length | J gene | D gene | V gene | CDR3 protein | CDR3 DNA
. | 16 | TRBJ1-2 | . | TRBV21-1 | CASRTGTGNRIDGYTF | TGTGCCAGCCGTACCGGGACAGGGAATCGTATAGATGGCTACACCTTC
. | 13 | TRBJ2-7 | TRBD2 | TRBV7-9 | CASSERGIDEQYF | TGTGCCAGCAGCGAGCGGGGGATCGACGAGCAGTACTTC
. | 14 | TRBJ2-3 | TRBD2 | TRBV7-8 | CAGSGGGAADTQYF | TGTGCCGGCTCGGGCGGGGGGGCCGCAGATACGCAGTATTTT
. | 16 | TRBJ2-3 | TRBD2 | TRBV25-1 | CASSGTSGGTTDTQYF | TGTGCCAGCAGTGGGACTAGCGGGGGGACTACAGATACGCAGTATTTT
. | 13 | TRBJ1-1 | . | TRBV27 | CASIKGGSTEAFF | TGTGCCAGCATCAAAGGTGGGAGCACTGAAGCTTTCTTT
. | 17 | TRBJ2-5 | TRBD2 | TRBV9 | CASSVSPLLAAQETQYF | TGTGCCAGCAGCGTATCGCCGTTACTAGCGGCCCAAGAGACCCAGTACTTC
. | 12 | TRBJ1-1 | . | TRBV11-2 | CASSLAAGRAFF | TGTGCCAGCAGCTTAGCCGCCGGGAGGGCTTTCTTT
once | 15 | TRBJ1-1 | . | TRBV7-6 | CASSHRASRSTEAFF | TGTGCCAGCAGCCACCGGGCCTCTAGAAGTACTGAAGCTTTCTTT
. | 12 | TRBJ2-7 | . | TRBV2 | CASSLMGDEQYF | TGTGCCAGCAGCCTTATGGGGGACGAGCAGTACTTC
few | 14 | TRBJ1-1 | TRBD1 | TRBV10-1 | CASSERTGVTEAFF | TGCGCCAGCAGTGAGCGGACAGGCGTAACTGAAGCTTTCTTT
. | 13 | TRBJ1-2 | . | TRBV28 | CASCEGHGYGYTF | TGTGCCAGCTGTGAGGGACACGGCTATGGCTACACCTTC
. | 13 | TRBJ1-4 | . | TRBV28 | CASSSILTEKLFF | TGTGCCAGCAGTTCTATCCTGACCGAAAAACTGTTTTTT
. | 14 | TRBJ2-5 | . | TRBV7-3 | CASSVRGAPETQYF | TGTGCCAGCAGCGTCCGGGGGGCCCCAGAGACCCAGTACTTC
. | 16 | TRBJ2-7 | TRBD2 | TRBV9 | CASSVGGTSGAYEQYF | TGTGCCAGCAGCGTAGGAGGGACTAGCGGGGCCTACGAGCAGTACTTC
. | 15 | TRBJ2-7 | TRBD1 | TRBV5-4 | CASSSGTGSSYEQYF | TGTGCCAGCAGCTCAGGGACAGGAAGCTCCTACGAGCAGTACTTC
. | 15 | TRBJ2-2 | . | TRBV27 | CASSFLGTRTGELFF | TGTGCCAGCAGTTTCCTTGGGACACGGACCGGGGAGCTGTTTTTT
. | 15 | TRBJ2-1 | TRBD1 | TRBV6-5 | CASRRDRSSYNEQFF | TGTGCCAGCAGGCGGGACAGGAGCTCCTACAATGAGCAGTTCTTC
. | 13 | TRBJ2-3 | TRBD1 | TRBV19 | CASSTTGSDTQYF | TGTGCCAGTAGTACGACAGGGTCAGATACGCAGTATTTT
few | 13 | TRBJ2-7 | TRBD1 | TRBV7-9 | CASSSDRVGEQYF | TGTGCCAGCAGCTCGGACAGGGTAGGAGAGCAGTACTTC
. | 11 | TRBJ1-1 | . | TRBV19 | CASTQGTEAFF | TGTGCCAGTACTCAGGGGACTGAAGCTTTCTTT
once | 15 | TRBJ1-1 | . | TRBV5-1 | CASSPFEKGGTEAFF | TGCGCCAGCAGCCCCTTTGAGAAGGGGGGGACTGAAGCTTTCTTT
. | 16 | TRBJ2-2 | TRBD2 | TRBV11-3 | CASSPGLAGNTGELFF | TGTGCCAGCAGCCCCGGGCTAGCGGGGAACACCGGGGAGCTGTTTTTT
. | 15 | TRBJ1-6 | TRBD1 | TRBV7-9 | CASSTDRAYNSPLHF | TGTGCCAGCAGCACGGACAGGGCCTATAATTCACCCCTCCACTTT
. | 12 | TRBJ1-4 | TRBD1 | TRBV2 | CASSRGNEKLFF | TGTGCCAGCAGCAGGGGGAATGAAAAACTGTTTTTT
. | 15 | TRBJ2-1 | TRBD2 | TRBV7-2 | CASSRSGETYNEQFF | TGTGCCAGCAGCAGGAGCGGGGAAACCTACAATGAGCAGTTCTTC
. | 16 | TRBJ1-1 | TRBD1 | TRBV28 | CASSPTTGSGNTEAFF | TGTGCCAGCAGTCCTACGACAGGGTCCGGTAACACTGAAGCTTTCTTT
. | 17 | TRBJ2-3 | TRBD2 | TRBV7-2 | CASSRLPRGVRTDTQYF | TGTGCCAGCAGCCGCCTCCCCCGGGGGGTAAGAACAGATACGCAGTATTTT
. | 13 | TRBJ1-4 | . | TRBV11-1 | CASSLGLNEKLFF | TGTGCCAGCAGCCTAGGACTGAATGAAAAACTGTTTTTT
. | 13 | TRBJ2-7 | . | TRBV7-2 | CASSRQGGYEQYF | TGTGCCAGCAGTAGACAGGGAGGGTACGAGCAGTACTTC
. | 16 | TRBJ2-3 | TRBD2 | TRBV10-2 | CASSEGAGGAGDTQYF | TGCGCCAGCAGTGAAGGAGCGGGGGGTGCAGGAGATACGCAGTATTTT
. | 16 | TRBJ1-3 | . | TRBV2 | CASSGQPLRTGNTIYF | TGTGCCAGCAGTGGTCAGCCTCTGCGGACAGGAAACACCATATATTTT
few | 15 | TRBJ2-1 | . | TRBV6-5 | CASSATLLSYNEQFF | TGTGCCAGCAGTGCCACACTGCTCTCCTACAATGAGCAGTTCTTC
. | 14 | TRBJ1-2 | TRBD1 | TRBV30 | CAWSSSQGAGGYTF | TGTGCCTGGAGTTCTTCACAGGGGGCCGGTGGCTACACCTTC
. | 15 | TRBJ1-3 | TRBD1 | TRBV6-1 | CASSEPDRTGNTIYF | TGTGCCAGCAGTGAACCGGACAGGACTGGAAACACCATATATTTT
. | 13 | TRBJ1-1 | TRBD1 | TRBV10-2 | CASRTGLNTEAFF | TGCGCCAGCAGGACAGGGTTGAACACTGAAGCTTTCTTT
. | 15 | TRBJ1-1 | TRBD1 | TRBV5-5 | CASSPRRGENTEAFF | TGTGCCAGCAGCCCCCGCAGGGGGGAGAACACTGAAGCTTTCTTT
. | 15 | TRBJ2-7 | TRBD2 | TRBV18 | CASSPGRGVTYEQYF | TGTGCCAGCTCACCGGGTCGGGGGGTCACCTACGAGCAGTACTTC
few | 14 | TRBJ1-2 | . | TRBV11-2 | CASSFDTSNYGYTF | TGTGCCAGCAGCTTCGACACCTCTAACTATGGCTACACCTTC
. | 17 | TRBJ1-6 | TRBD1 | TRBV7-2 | CASSYRTGGSYNSPLHF | TGTGCCAGCAGCTATAGGACAGGGGGCTCCTATAATTCACCCCTCCACTTT
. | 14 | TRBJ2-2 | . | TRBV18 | CASSPGHNTGELFF | TGTGCCAGCTCACCGGGACACAACACCGGGGAGCTGTTTTTT
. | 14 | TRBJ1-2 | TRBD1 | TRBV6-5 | CASRLFGTGNGYTF | TGTGCCAGCAGACTCTTTGGGACAGGGAATGGCTACACCTTC